Described below is a single T cell receptor (beta chain) sequence and its context. Germline CDR1 reads SGDLS; CDR2 reads YYNGEE. This CDR3 has 16 residues. With V trimmed by 0 bases and J by 1 base, 3 bases remained unmatched. The authors' processing: Researchers report that nucleated cell counts were estimated from reference gene primer amplification. Assay: immunoSEQ multiplex PCR; the TCRdb copy retains only in-frame clones and omits some. Clonal size and the V and J genes are those of that table, whereas D and trimming came from the DNA. The sample contains 150,000 to 200,000 clones, 80% to 90% of which appear only once. The sample comes from a study of blood T cell repertoires in COVID-19. Looking at the study overall: There were acute and convalescent COVID-19 samples, and they came from the United States, Italy and Spain.

Input material: peripheral blood. This receptor was obtained from a woman of 80 years or more with COVID-19, enrolled during active disease. The J gene is TRBJ2-5, the V gene TRBV9, with 10 bases that match TRBD2. CDR3 sequence (DNA): TGTGCCAGCAGCGTAGGGGCTAGCGGGGGCCAAGAGACCCAGTACTTC. As protein: CASSVGASGGQETQYF.